These 25 T cell receptor beta chains share one sample of origin, sequenced in a study of blood T cell repertoires in COVID-19. Sequencing used immunoSEQ multiplex PCR; TCRdb keeps in-frame clones, though not all of them. Of 140,000 or so clones listed, about 80% are singletons. Sample: PBMCs or T cells enriched from blood (not recorded which). The source is a man over 45 who had recovered from COVID-19.

The rearrangement links TRBV9 to TRBJ2-4, with TRBD1 matching 10 bases. With V trimmed by 3 bases and J by 7 bases, 13 bases remained unmatched. The CDR3 has 17 residues. Germline CDR1 SGDLS, CDR2 YYNGEE. CDR3 in amino acids: CASSAETGTGVHNIQYF. The CDR3 coding sequence is TGTGCCAGCAGCGCAGAAACCGGGACAGGGGTTCACAACATTCAGTACTTC.

This chain joins TRBV5-1 and TRBJ2-2; D may be TRBD2 (6 bases). Germline-derived CDR1 and CDR2 are SGHRS and YFSETQ. CDR3 length equals 14 residues. V was clipped by 0 bases and J by 3 bases, with 6 bases between them. CDR3 residues: CASSLGDYTGELFF. Here the CDR3 DNA reads TGCGCCAGCAGCTTGGGGGACTACACCGGGGAGCTGTTTTTT.

The chain has TRBV18 and TRBJ1-1; 12 bases align to TRBD1. V lost 0 bases and J lost 0; bases outside the gene matches: 2. Looked up from germline, CDR1 is KGHSH and CDR2 is LQKENI. The CDR3 totals 17 residues. CDR3 bases: TGTGCCAGCTCACCACCGGGACAGGGGGCTGTGAACACTGAAGCTTTCTTT. Protein product: CASSPPGQGAVNTEAFF.

The chain combines TRBV4-2 with TRBJ2-2, with 14 bases lining up with TRBD2. Germline values: CDR1 LGHNA, CDR2 YNFKEQ. There are 16 residues in the CDR3. J was trimmed by 7 bases and V by 4 bases; bases with no gene match: 5. CDR3 in DNA: TGTGCCAGCAGCCCGACTAGCGGGGGGGCCCTCGGGGAGCTGTTTTTT. It encodes CASSPTSGGALGELFF.

This clone showed up just once. Its ends do not fully match the called genes, so a read error is possible. The J gene is TRBJ2-7, the V gene TRBV29-1, with 7 bases aligning to TRBD1. The CDR3 is 15 amino acids. The germline V gene encodes CDR1 SQVTM and CDR2 ANQGSEA. DNA of the CDR3: TGCAGCGTGGGTGGTGGGACAGTTGCCTCCGACGAGCAGTACTTC. The encoded protein is CSVGGGTVASDEQYF.

The table lists this clone with a count of one. The genes are TRBV2 and TRBJ1-1; 7 nucleotides match TRBD1. V gave up 0 bases and J gave up 8 bases; unmatched junction bases: 6. Germline-derived CDR1 and CDR2 are SNHLY and FYNNEI. The CDR3 is 14 residues long. CDR3 region: CASSEASRQGEAFF. CDR3 DNA sequence: TGTGCCAGCAGTGAAGCAAGCCGACAGGGAGAAGCTTTCTTT.

J is TRBJ1-1 and V is TRBV7-2; D is perhaps TRBD1 (6 bases). The V end was cut by 1 base, the J end by 3 bases, with 9 bases between. The CDR3 totals 14 residues. Germline V gene sequence: CDR1 SGHTA, CDR2 FQGNSA. CDR3 DNA: TGTGCCAGCAGCTTAGACACAGGGTACACTGAAGCTTTCTTT. Translated, it gives CASSLDTGYTEAFF.

The CDR3 DNA reads as TGTGCCATCAGTGAGACCCCCCAGGGGGTGGACAATCAGCCCCAGCATTTT. It codes for CAISETPQGVDNQPQHF. The chain uses TRBV10-3 and TRBJ1-5, with 7 bases that match TRBD1. CDR1 and CDR2 (germline): ENHRY, SYGVKD. V shed 2 bases and J 3 bases; nucleotides not matched to a gene: 10. CDR3 length: 17 residues.

A remark on this clone: This CDR3 is also generated by other DNA sequences in the sample. This chain connects TRBV7-2 to TRBJ1-4; maybe TRBD1 (5 bases). The CDR3 is 13 residues long. V was shortened by 5 bases and J by 8 bases, with 12 bases between the two germline ends. The germline V gene encodes CDR1 SGHTA and CDR2 FQGNSA. The DNA of the CDR3 is TGTGCCAGCAGCCCCGGCGGGGCCGAAAAACTGTTTTTT. Encoded protein: CASSPGGAEKLFF.

The chain links TRBV15 to TRBJ2-1; TRBD2 matches at 14 bases. V shed 6 bases, J shed 9 bases, and the junction held 4 bases outside the gene matches. In germline, CDR1 is LNHNV, CDR2 YYDKDF (reference sequence). The CDR3 runs 14 residues. The CDR3 nucleotides read TGTGCCACCAGAGGACTAGCGGGGGGTGGTGAGCAGTTCTTC. Encoded protein: CATRGLAGGGEQFF.

For the CDR3, the DNA is TGTGCCAGCAGTCCGAGGCGGACAGCGAGTAGCAATCAGCCCCAGCATTTT. Encoded protein: CASSPRRTASSNQPQHF. The genes are TRBV6-6 and TRBJ1-5, with D maybe TRBD1 (6 bases). The CDR3 contains 17 residues. Germline CDR1 reads MNHNY; CDR2 reads SVGAGI (reference sequence). The germline V and J ends were trimmed by 5 bases and 0 bases, with 17 bases remaining between them.

This clone came up once. The gene calls are TRBV29-1 and TRBJ1-1; the D is unclear. Trimming shortened V by 4 bases and J by 7 bases, and 7 bases separated the two germline ends. This CDR3 spans 10 amino acids. Per germline, CDR1 SQVTM and CDR2 ANQGSEA. This CDR3 is CSVGDFEAFF. The CDR3 coding sequence is TGCAGCGTTGGCGACTTTGAAGCTTTCTTT.

The gene calls are TRBV6-2 or TRBV6-3 and TRBJ1-5, with D hard to call. This CDR3 region has 15 residues. V lost 6 bases and J lost 2, with 14 bases in between. Germline V CDR1 and CDR2: MNHEY, SVGEGT. CDR3 in amino acids: CASSRITGGNQPQHF. In nucleotides, the CDR3 is TGTGCCAGCAGCCGGATTACCGGGGGCAATCAGCCCCAGCATTTT.

The CDR3 sequence: CASSPPGESTDTQYF. Written as DNA, the CDR3 is TGCGCCAGCAGCCCCCCGGGGGAGAGCACAGATACGCAGTATTTT. The V call is TRBV10-1, the J call TRBJ2-3, with D possibly TRBD2 on 6 matching bases. CDR1 and CDR2 from the germline V gene are WNHNN and SYGVQD (reference sequence). The CDR3 spans 15 residues. V gave up 6 bases and J gave up 0 bases, with 13 bases separating them.

The chain links TRBV5-1 to TRBJ1-1; 9 nucleotides align to TRBD1. CDR1 and CDR2 (germline): SGHRS, YFSETQ. The CDR3 contains 14 residues. The ends lost 0 bases at V and 4 bases at J; junction bases unmatched: 1. CDR3 coding DNA: TGCGCCAGCAGCTTGGAACAGGGGGCCACTGAAGCTTTCTTT. Its translation: CASSLEQGATEAFF.

Only one count was recorded for this clone. This chain connects TRBV12-3 or TRBV12-4 to TRBJ1-1, with D hard to call. The CDR3 covers 13 residues. V lost 3 bases and J 2 bases, leaving 7 bases between the germline ends. CDR3 nucleotide sequence: TGTGCCAGCAGTTTGAACAGTAACACTGAAGCTTTCTTT. This encodes CASSLNSNTEAFF.

V usage is TRBV24-1 and J usage is TRBJ2-3, with 12 bases identical to TRBD2. This CDR3 spans 15 amino acids. The germline CDR1 and CDR2 sequences are KGHDR and SFDVKD. V trimming: 7 bases; J trimming: 1 base; junction bases outside the gene matches: 2. The CDR3 region has the DNA TGTGCCACCAGGCGGACTAGCGGGGGCACAGATACGCAGTATTTT. It codes for CATRRTSGGTDTQYF.

This clone was detected a few times. The chain is built from TRBV28 and TRBJ1-5; the D gene is possibly TRBD1 (6 bases). The V end was cut by 6 bases, the J end by 1 base, with 10 bases between. CDR1 is MDHEN, CDR2 SYDVKM, per germline. The CDR3 contains 14 residues. CDR3 sequence: CASRTGGSNQPQHF. CDR3 coding DNA: TGTGCCAGCAGGACAGGTGGGAGCAATCAGCCCCAGCATTTT. Together with reference TRBV28 and TRBJ1-5, the CDR3 gives the full variable domain: DVKVTQSSRYLVKRTGEKVFLECVQDMDHENMFWYRQDPGLGLRLIYFSYDVKMKEKGDIPEGYSVSREKKERFSLILESASTNQTSMYLCASRTGGSNQPQHFGDGTRLSIL.

The chain uses TRBV5-1 and TRBJ2-7; D is unclear. The CDR3 runs to 12 residues. Germline V gene sequence: CDR1 SGHRS, CDR2 YFSETQ. Trimming stripped 0 bases from V and 9 bases from J, with 10 bases between. The CDR3, as DNA: TGCGCCAGCAGCTTGGACCGCTCGGGGCAGTACTTC. Its translation is CASSLDRSGQYF.

The chain carries TRBV7-3 and TRBJ1-6; D not certain. Germline CDR1 is SGHTA and CDR2 is FQGTGA. The CDR3 length is 15 residues. V lost 4 bases, J lost 10 bases, and 17 bases lay in between. Here the CDR3 reads CASSYTGSGESPLHF. CDR3 coding DNA: TGTGCCAGCAGCTATACCGGGTCGGGTGAATCACCCCTCCACTTT.

The CDR3 nucleotides read TGTGCCAGCAGCTGGAGGGGTGGTAGCTCTGGAAACACCATATATTTT. As protein: CASSWRGGSSGNTIYF. The genes are TRBV7-2 and TRBJ1-3; D is possibly TRBD1 (5 bases). The germline gives CDR1 SGHTA, CDR2 FQGNSA. V lost 4 bases to trimming and J lost 0 bases, with 13 bases between them. This CDR3 is built from 16 residues.

The chain uses TRBV12-3 or TRBV12-4 and TRBJ1-3, with 7 bases aligning to TRBD1. The CDR3 runs to 13 residues. J was trimmed by 3 bases and V by 6 bases; bases with no gene match: 2. The CDR3 loop is CASRTGSGNTIYF. DNA for the CDR3: TGTGCCAGCAGGACAGGGAGTGGAAACACCATATATTTT.

The chain employs TRBV5-6 and TRBJ1-6; D possibly corresponds to TRBD1 (5 bases). The germline V gene encodes CDR1 SGHDT and CDR2 YYEEEE. Trimming stripped 4 bases from V and 1 base from J, with 9 bases between. This CDR3 spans 15 amino acids. For the CDR3, the DNA is TGTGCCAGCAGCGTTCGACAGTCCTATAATTCACCCCTCCACTTT. Translated, it gives CASSVRQSYNSPLHF.

The J gene is TRBJ2-3, the V gene TRBV28; 8 bases match TRBD2. Germline V gene data show CDR1 as MDHEN and CDR2 as SYDVKM. Losses at the gene ends were 0 bases for V and 4 bases for J; bases not matched to a gene: 6. This CDR3 has 16 residues. DNA for the CDR3: TGTGCCAGCAGTTTATGGGGACTAGTTGTCCCAGATACGCAGTATTTT. Its protein is CASSLWGLVVPDTQYF.

The J gene is TRBJ1-2, the V gene TRBV28, with 7 positions matching TRBD1. The junction had 4 bases not matched to a gene; V was cut back by 5 bases and J by 1 base. The V gene's germline CDR1 is MDHEN and CDR2 SYDVKM. The length of the CDR3 is 14 residues. In DNA, the CDR3 is TGTGCCAGCAGTCCGGGACAGTTTAACTATGGCTACACCTTC. As protein: CASSPGQFNYGYTF.